The rows below give T cell receptor beta chains drawn from one sample of a study of T-cell reconstitution after alpha-beta-depleted transplantation in children. TCRdb used MiXCR to reprocess the PCR reads, holding one entry per CDR3 protein. Here the sample spans 330,000 or so distinct CDR3 sequences, 9.5% to 13% being singletons. Sequenced here: PBMCs, sampled before TCRalphabeta/CD19-depleted stem cell transplant. The origin of the receptors is a boy in the first two years of life with acute myeloid leukemia, due to receive a stem cell transplant. The CDR3 runs from the conserved cysteine through the conserved F or W. The order of the fields is clone size, J gene, D gene, V gene, CDR3 protein, CDR3 DNA. D genes are given only for firm matches. Some rows mark clone size as missing; the rest say once, few, many or name a class of expanded clone.

abundance: many; j_gene: TRBJ2-2; d_gene: .; v_gene: TRBV7-3; CDR3aa: CASSSSANTGELFF; CDR3nt: TGTGCCAGCAGCTCCTCTGCGAACACCGGGGAGCTGTTTTTT
abundance: many; j_gene: TRBJ2-1; d_gene: TRBD2; v_gene: TRBV7-2; CDR3aa: CASSLAALAGASEQFF; CDR3nt: TGTGCCAGCAGCTTAGCGGCACTAGCGGGAGCATCGGAGCAGTTCTTC
abundance: .; j_gene: TRBJ2-3; d_gene: TRBD2; v_gene: TRBV7-9; CDR3aa: CASTGGTSGMRDTQYF; CDR3nt: TGTGCCAGCACTGGGGGGACTAGCGGGATGAGAGATACGCAGTATTTT
abundance: many; j_gene: TRBJ2-3; d_gene: .; v_gene: TRBV4-2; CDR3aa: CASSQDTVGLAQYF; CDR3nt: TGTGCCAGCAGCCAAGATACGGTAGGATTAGCGCAGTATTTT
abundance: many; j_gene: TRBJ2-1; d_gene: .; v_gene: TRBV11-3; CDR3aa: CASSASRPSYNEQFF; CDR3nt: TGTGCCAGCAGCGCTAGCAGGCCCTCTTACAATGAGCAGTTCTTC
abundance: few; j_gene: TRBJ2-1; d_gene: .; v_gene: TRBV28; CDR3aa: CASSLSGDYYGEQFF; CDR3nt: TGTGCCAGCAGTTTATCGGGTGACTACTACGGCGAGCAGTTCTTC
abundance: many; j_gene: TRBJ1-1; d_gene: .; v_gene: TRBV7-6; CDR3aa: CASSLLGPATKMNTEAFF; CDR3nt: TGTGCCAGCAGCCTACTGGGGCCCGCTACCAAAATGAACACTGAAGCTTTCTTT
abundance: many; j_gene: TRBJ2-3; d_gene: .; v_gene: TRBV5-6; CDR3aa: CASSLYGRTDTQYF; CDR3nt: TGTGCCAGCAGCCTGTACGGGCGCACAGATACGCAGTATTTT
abundance: .; j_gene: TRBJ2-1; d_gene: TRBD2; v_gene: TRBV6-6; CDR3aa: CASSSIPSGEQFF; CDR3nt: TGTGCCAGCAGTTCCATCCCTAGCGGGGAGCAGTTCTTC
abundance: many; j_gene: TRBJ2-2; d_gene: .; v_gene: TRBV20-1; CDR3aa: CSARRLGNGELFF; CDR3nt: TGCAGTGCTAGGAGACTGGGAAACGGGGAGCTGTTTTTT
abundance: many; j_gene: TRBJ2-7; d_gene: .; v_gene: TRBV11-3; CDR3aa: CASSLRETGFSYEQYF; CDR3nt: TGTGCCAGCAGCTTACGGGAGACAGGGTTTTCCTACGAGCAGTACTTC
abundance: few; j_gene: TRBJ2-6; d_gene: TRBD2; v_gene: TRBV7-3; CDR3aa: CASSLQSGRASGANVLTF; CDR3nt: TGTGCCAGCAGCTTACAAAGCGGGAGGGCCTCTGGGGCCAACGTCCTGACTTTC
abundance: .; j_gene: TRBJ2-4; d_gene: .; v_gene: TRBV10-1; CDR3aa: CASSPAQPYRDIQYF; CDR3nt: TGCGCCAGCAGTCCCGCACAGCCATATAGAGACATTCAGTACTTC
abundance: many; j_gene: TRBJ2-7; d_gene: TRBD2; v_gene: TRBV5-1; CDR3aa: CASSLELAGPVFSYEQYF; CDR3nt: TGCGCCAGCAGCTTGGAACTAGCGGGGCCTGTTTTCTCCTACGAGCAGTACTTC
abundance: .; j_gene: TRBJ2-3; d_gene: TRBD1; v_gene: TRBV12-3/TRBV12-4; CDR3aa: CASSFWDRVTDTQYF; CDR3nt: TGTGCCAGCAGTTTTTGGGACAGGGTAACAGATACGCAGTATTTT
abundance: few; j_gene: TRBJ2-3; d_gene: TRBD2; v_gene: TRBV5-4; CDR3aa: CASSLSPTSGSTDTQYF; CDR3nt: TGTGCCAGCAGCTTATCCCCAACTAGCGGGAGCACAGATACGCAGTATTTT
abundance: many; j_gene: TRBJ1-1; d_gene: .; v_gene: TRBV7-9; CDR3aa: CASSLAGRGTEAFF; CDR3nt: TGTGCCAGCAGCTTAGCAGGGAGGGGCACTGAAGCTTTCTTT
abundance: many; j_gene: TRBJ2-1; d_gene: TRBD2; v_gene: TRBV4-2; CDR3aa: CASSHTGIPLIRTSGSSYNEQFF; CDR3nt: TGTGCCAGCAGCCATACTGGAATCCCTTTAATTAGGACTAGCGGGAGCTCCTACAATGAGCAGTTCTTC
abundance: many; j_gene: TRBJ2-7; d_gene: .; v_gene: TRBV20-1; CDR3aa: CSASRSSYEQYF; CDR3nt: TGCAGTGCGAGCCGAAGCTCCTACGAGCAGTACTTC
abundance: .; j_gene: TRBJ2-5; d_gene: .; v_gene: TRBV25-1; CDR3aa: CASSEQYPKETQYF; CDR3nt: TGTGCCAGCAGTGAACAGTACCCGAAAGAGACCCAGTACTTC
abundance: many; j_gene: TRBJ2-1; d_gene: TRBD2; v_gene: TRBV4-3; CDR3aa: CASSAFAGGPVNEQFF; CDR3nt: TGCGCCAGCAGCGCTTTTGCGGGAGGGCCGGTGAATGAGCAGTTCTTC
abundance: .; j_gene: TRBJ2-1; d_gene: TRBD2; v_gene: TRBV27; CDR3aa: CASSGGLALEQFF; CDR3nt: TGTGCCAGCAGTGGGGGACTAGCGCTTGAGCAGTTCTTC
abundance: few; j_gene: TRBJ2-7; d_gene: .; v_gene: TRBV2; CDR3aa: CASRGKNGDEQYF; CDR3nt: TGTGCCAGCCGAGGGAAGAATGGCGACGAGCAGTACTTC
abundance: many; j_gene: TRBJ2-1; d_gene: .; v_gene: TRBV7-2; CDR3aa: CASSLIADTYNEQFF; CDR3nt: TGTGCCAGCAGCTTAATAGCGGATACCTACAATGAGCAGTTCTTC
abundance: many; j_gene: TRBJ2-2; d_gene: TRBD2; v_gene: TRBV28; CDR3aa: CASRELGGRDTGELFF; CDR3nt: TGTGCCAGCAGAGAGCTAGGCGGGAGGGACACCGGGGAGCTGTTTTTT
abundance: many; j_gene: TRBJ2-7; d_gene: .; v_gene: TRBV5-1; CDR3aa: CASSLVGRISYEQYF; CDR3nt: TGCGCCAGCAGCTTGGTGGGGAGAATCTCCTACGAGCAGTACTTC
abundance: many; j_gene: TRBJ1-2; d_gene: .; v_gene: TRBV7-2; CDR3aa: CASSQDTSYGYTF; CDR3nt: TGTGCCAGCAGCCAGGACACCTCCTATGGCTACACCTTC
abundance: few; j_gene: TRBJ2-3; d_gene: TRBD2; v_gene: TRBV20-1; CDR3aa: CSARELAGVGDTQYF; CDR3nt: TGCAGTGCTAGGGAACTAGCGGGAGTCGGGGATACGCAGTATTTT
abundance: many; j_gene: TRBJ2-5; d_gene: TRBD2; v_gene: TRBV11-2; CDR3aa: CASSPLWGGQETQYF; CDR3nt: TGTGCCAGCAGCCCCCTGTGGGGGGGCCAAGAGACCCAGTACTTC
abundance: many; j_gene: TRBJ2-1; d_gene: TRBD2; v_gene: TRBV20-1; CDR3aa: CSARGRLAGYNEQFF; CDR3nt: TGCAGTGCTAGAGGGCGGCTAGCGGGCTACAATGAGCAGTTCTTC
abundance: many; j_gene: TRBJ2-5; d_gene: .; v_gene: TRBV7-2; CDR3aa: CASTLDGHPQETQYF; CDR3nt: TGTGCCAGCACCCTAGATGGGCATCCTCAAGAGACCCAGTACTTC
abundance: few; j_gene: TRBJ1-5; d_gene: .; v_gene: TRBV7-9; CDR3aa: CASSRAGDQPQHF; CDR3nt: TGTGCCAGCAGCCGCGCGGGGGATCAGCCCCAGCATTTT
abundance: .; j_gene: TRBJ1-1; d_gene: .; v_gene: TRBV7-9; CDR3aa: CASSFGPPGWAEAFF; CDR3nt: TGTGCCAGCAGCTTTGGCCCCCCAGGGTGGGCTGAAGCTTTCTTT
abundance: many; j_gene: TRBJ1-2; d_gene: .; v_gene: TRBV5-6; CDR3aa: CASSLGVSVYGYTF; CDR3nt: TGTGCCAGCAGCTTGGGCGTCAGCGTCTATGGCTACACCTTC
abundance: .; j_gene: TRBJ2-1; d_gene: .; v_gene: TRBV24-1; CDR3aa: CATSDLRPRRGYNEQFF; CDR3nt: TGTGCCACCAGTGATTTGCGGCCCAGACGGGGCTACAATGAGCAGTTCTTC
abundance: .; j_gene: TRBJ2-6; d_gene: .; v_gene: TRBV7-3; CDR3aa: CASQSGSALSGANVLTF; CDR3nt: TGTGCCAGCCAGTCGGGGTCAGCCTTGTCTGGGGCCAACGTCCTGACTTTC
abundance: few; j_gene: TRBJ2-1; d_gene: .; v_gene: TRBV3-1; CDR3aa: CASSQDPPGVEQFF; CDR3nt: TGTGCCAGCAGCCAAGACCCTCCGGGGGTTGAGCAGTTCTTC
abundance: .; j_gene: TRBJ2-7; d_gene: .; v_gene: TRBV5-1; CDR3aa: CASSSAGGTYEQYF; CDR3nt: TGCGCCAGCAGCTCGGCCGGCGGAACCTACGAGCAGTACTTC
abundance: many; j_gene: TRBJ2-5; d_gene: TRBD2; v_gene: TRBV6-5; CDR3aa: CASSYSLRGGRETQYF; CDR3nt: TGTGCCAGCAGTTACTCGCTGCGGGGGGGCCGAGAGACCCAGTACTTC
abundance: many; j_gene: TRBJ1-4; d_gene: TRBD1; v_gene: TRBV12-3/TRBV12-4; CDR3aa: CASSLVAGGAGEKLFF; CDR3nt: TGTGCCAGCAGTTTAGTGGCAGGGGGCGCAGGGGAAAAACTGTTTTTT
abundance: .; j_gene: TRBJ2-1; d_gene: .; v_gene: TRBV20-1; CDR3aa: CSVMGRGSPYYNEQFF; CDR3nt: TGCAGTGTAATGGGACGAGGGAGTCCCTACTACAATGAGCAGTTCTTC
abundance: few; j_gene: TRBJ2-7; d_gene: .; v_gene: TRBV7-2; CDR3aa: CASSLGVAEQYF; CDR3nt: TGTGCCAGCAGCTTAGGGGTGGCCGAGCAGTACTTC
abundance: many; j_gene: TRBJ2-5; d_gene: TRBD1; v_gene: TRBV20-1; CDR3aa: CSETGVGETQYF; CDR3nt: TGCAGTGAAACAGGGGTTGGAGAGACCCAGTACTTC
abundance: many; j_gene: TRBJ2-1; d_gene: TRBD1; v_gene: TRBV28; CDR3aa: CASSLTGSGYNEQFF; CDR3nt: TGTGCCAGCAGTTTGACAGGGTCCGGCTACAATGAGCAGTTCTTC
abundance: few; j_gene: TRBJ1-5; d_gene: .; v_gene: TRBV6-1; CDR3aa: CASREVGWDQPQHF; CDR3nt: TGTGCCAGCAGGGAAGTTGGGTGGGATCAGCCCCAGCATTTT
abundance: .; j_gene: TRBJ2-6; d_gene: .; v_gene: TRBV29-1; CDR3aa: CSVGTSGANVLTF; CDR3nt: TGCAGCGTTGGGACCTCTGGGGCCAACGTCCTGACTTTC
abundance: few; j_gene: TRBJ2-1; d_gene: TRBD1; v_gene: TRBV4-1; CDR3aa: CASSQGRQGGGQFF; CDR3nt: TGCGCCAGCAGCCAAGGCCGACAGGGGGGGGGGCAGTTCTTC
abundance: .; j_gene: TRBJ2-3; d_gene: .; v_gene: TRBV4-2; CDR3aa: CASSQDRRVSTDTQYF; CDR3nt: TGTGCCAGCAGCCAAGATCGACGGGTCAGCACAGATACGCAGTATTTT
abundance: many; j_gene: TRBJ2-7; d_gene: .; v_gene: TRBV29-1; CDR3aa: CSVPGPTYEQYF; CDR3nt: TGCAGCGTTCCCGGGCCCACCTACGAGCAGTACTTC
abundance: many; j_gene: TRBJ2-5; d_gene: TRBD1; v_gene: TRBV25-1; CDR3aa: CASSELRGGTGPQETQYF; CDR3nt: TGTGCCAGCAGTGAATTACGCGGCGGGACAGGACCCCAAGAGACCCAGTACTTC
abundance: many; j_gene: TRBJ2-1; d_gene: TRBD2; v_gene: TRBV12-3/TRBV12-4; CDR3aa: CASSFRSGPYNEQFF; CDR3nt: TGTGCCAGCAGTTTCCGTAGCGGGCCCTACAATGAGCAGTTCTTC
abundance: many; j_gene: TRBJ2-7; d_gene: .; v_gene: TRBV20-1; CDR3aa: CSAGTGRVSYEQYF; CDR3nt: TGCAGTGCTGGTACAGGGAGGGTCTCCTACGAGCAGTACTTC